This T cell receptor beta chain originates from a study of siplizumab effects on memory and regulatory T cells. Germline V gene lookup returns CDR1 DFQATT and CDR2 SNEGSKA (reference sequence). The CDR3 runs 11 residues. By sample share, this clone is medium-sized (0.01 to 0.1%). Libraries were prepared by immunoSEQ multiplex PCR; TCRdb keeps only in-frame clonotypes and omits some of them. The repertoire consists of some 100,000 clones, with 91% occurring once and the leading ten covering roughly 2.6%. V usage is TRBV20-1 and J usage is TRBJ1-1, with D possibly TRBD1 on 5 matching bases. The sample consisted of CD4+ T cells sorted from blood. The origin of this receptor is a human donor in good health. Some clones in this sample may be carry-over from other donors' samples. The CDR3 reads CRGESNTEAFF. The CDR3 DNA follows: TGCAGGGGGGAGTCGAACACTGAAGCTTTCTTT.